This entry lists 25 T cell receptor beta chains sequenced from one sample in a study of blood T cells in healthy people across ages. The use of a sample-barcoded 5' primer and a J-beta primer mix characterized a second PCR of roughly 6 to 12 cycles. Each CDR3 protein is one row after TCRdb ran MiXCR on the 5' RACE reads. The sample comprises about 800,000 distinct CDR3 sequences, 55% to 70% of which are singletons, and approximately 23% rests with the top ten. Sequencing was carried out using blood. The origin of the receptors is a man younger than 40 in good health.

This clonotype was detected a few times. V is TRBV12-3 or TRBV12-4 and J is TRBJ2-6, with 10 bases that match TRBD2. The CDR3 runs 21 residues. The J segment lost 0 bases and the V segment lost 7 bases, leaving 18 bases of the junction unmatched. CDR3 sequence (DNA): TGTGCCAGCACCCCATTTATAGCGGGGGGACCTAAATACTCTGGGGCCAACGTCCTGACTTTC. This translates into CASTPFIAGGPKYSGANVLTF.

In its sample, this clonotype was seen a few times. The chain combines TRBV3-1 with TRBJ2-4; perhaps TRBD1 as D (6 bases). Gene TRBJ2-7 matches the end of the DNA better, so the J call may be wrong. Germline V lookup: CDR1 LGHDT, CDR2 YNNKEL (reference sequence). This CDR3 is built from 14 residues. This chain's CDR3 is CASREKQGFGEQYF. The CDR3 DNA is TGTGCCAGCAGAGAAAAACAGGGTTTTGGCGAGCAGTACTTC.

For the CDR3, the DNA is TGTGCCACTCAGCTTAGGGTGAGCTCCTACAATGAGCAGTTCTTC. Translation: CATQLRVSSYNEQFF. V usage is TRBV12-3 or TRBV12-4 and J usage is TRBJ2-1; no reliable D call. The CDR3 has 15 residues. Trimming pared 10 bases from V and 0 bases from J, leaving 16 bases between.

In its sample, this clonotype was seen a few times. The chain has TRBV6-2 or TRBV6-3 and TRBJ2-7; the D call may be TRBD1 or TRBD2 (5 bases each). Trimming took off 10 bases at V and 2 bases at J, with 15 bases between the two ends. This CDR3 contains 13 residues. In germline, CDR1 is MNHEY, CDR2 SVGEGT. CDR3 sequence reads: CATTGTNAYEQYF. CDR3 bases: TGTGCCACCACCGGGACGAATGCCTACGAGCAGTACTTC.

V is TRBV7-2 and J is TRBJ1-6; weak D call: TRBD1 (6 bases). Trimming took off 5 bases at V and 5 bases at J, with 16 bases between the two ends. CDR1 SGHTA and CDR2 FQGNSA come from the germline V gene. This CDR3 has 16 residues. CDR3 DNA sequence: TGTGCCAGCAGCCTTCGCACGACAGGCAATAATTCACCCCTCCACTTT. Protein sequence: CASSLRTTGNNSPLHF. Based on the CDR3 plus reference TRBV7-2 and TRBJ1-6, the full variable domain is GAGVSQSPSNKVTEKGKDVELRCDPISGHTALYWYRQSLGQGLEFLIYFQGNSAPDKSGLPSDRFSAERTGGSVSTLTIQRTQQEDSAVYLCASSLRTTGNNSPLHFGNGTRLTVT.

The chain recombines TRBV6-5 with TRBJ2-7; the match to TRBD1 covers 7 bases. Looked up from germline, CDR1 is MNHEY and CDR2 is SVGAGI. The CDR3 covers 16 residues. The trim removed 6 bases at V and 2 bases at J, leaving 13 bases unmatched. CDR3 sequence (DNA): TGTGCCAGCAGACCGGACAGGCCTCTTTTCCCCTACGAGCAGTACTTC. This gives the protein CASRPDRPLFPYEQYF.

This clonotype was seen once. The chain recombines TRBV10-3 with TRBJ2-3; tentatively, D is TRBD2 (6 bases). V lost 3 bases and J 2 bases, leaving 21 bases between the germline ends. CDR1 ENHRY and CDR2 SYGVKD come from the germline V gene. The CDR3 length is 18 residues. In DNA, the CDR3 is TGTGCCATCAGTGACCCCCTCGGACTAACCCCTTCCACAGATACGCAGTATTTT. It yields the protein CAISDPLGLTPSTDTQYF.

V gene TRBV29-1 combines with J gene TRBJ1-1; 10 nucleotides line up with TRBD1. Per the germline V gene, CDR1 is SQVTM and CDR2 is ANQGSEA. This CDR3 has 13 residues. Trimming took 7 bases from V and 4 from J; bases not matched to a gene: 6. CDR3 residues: CSALTGGLTEAFF. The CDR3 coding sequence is TGCAGCGCCCTGACAGGGGGCCTCACTGAAGCTTTCTTT.

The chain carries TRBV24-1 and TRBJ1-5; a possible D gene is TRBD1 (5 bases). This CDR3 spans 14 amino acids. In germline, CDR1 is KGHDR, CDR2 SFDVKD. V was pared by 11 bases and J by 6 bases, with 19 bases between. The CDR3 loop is CAIRAGAGGQPQHF. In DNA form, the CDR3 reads TGTGCCATCAGGGCGGGTGCCGGAGGTCAGCCCCAGCATTTT.

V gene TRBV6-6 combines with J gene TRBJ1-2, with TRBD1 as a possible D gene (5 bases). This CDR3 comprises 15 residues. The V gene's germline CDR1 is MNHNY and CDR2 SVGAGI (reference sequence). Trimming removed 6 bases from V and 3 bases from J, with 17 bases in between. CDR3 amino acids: CASRAPGERDYGYTF. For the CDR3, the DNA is TGTGCCAGCAGGGCCCCGGGGGAGCGGGACTATGGCTACACCTTC.

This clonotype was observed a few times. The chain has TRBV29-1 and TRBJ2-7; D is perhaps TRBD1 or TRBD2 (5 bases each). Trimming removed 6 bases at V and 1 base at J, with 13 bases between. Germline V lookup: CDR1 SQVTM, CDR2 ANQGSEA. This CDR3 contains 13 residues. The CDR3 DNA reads TGCAGCGTGTCGACCGGGGCATCCTACGAGCAGTACTTC. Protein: CSVSTGASYEQYF.

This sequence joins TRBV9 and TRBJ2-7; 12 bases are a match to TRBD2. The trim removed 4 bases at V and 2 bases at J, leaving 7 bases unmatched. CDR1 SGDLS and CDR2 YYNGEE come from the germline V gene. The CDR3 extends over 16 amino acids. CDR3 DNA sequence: TGTGCCAGCAGCCTTAGGACTAGCGGGGACCCCTACGAGCAGTACTTC. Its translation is CASSLRTSGDPYEQYF.

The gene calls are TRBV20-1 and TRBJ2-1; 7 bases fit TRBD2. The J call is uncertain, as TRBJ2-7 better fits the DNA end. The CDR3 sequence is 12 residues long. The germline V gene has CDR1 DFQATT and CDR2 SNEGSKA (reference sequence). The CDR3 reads CSAGQGGNEQYF. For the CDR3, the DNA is TGCAGTGCAGGTCAGGGAGGGAACGAGCAGTACTTC.

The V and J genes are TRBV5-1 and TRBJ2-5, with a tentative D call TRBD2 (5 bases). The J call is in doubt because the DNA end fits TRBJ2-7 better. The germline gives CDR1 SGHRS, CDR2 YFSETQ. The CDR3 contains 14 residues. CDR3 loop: CASSLVPGNNEQYF. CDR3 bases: TGCGCCAGCAGCTTGGTGCCGGGGAATAACGAGCAGTACTTC.

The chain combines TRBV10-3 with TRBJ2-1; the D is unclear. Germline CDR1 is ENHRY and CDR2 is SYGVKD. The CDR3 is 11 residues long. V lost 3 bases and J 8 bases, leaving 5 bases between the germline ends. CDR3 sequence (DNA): TGTGCCATCAGTGACCTAGATGAGCAGTTCTTC. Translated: CAISDLDEQFF.

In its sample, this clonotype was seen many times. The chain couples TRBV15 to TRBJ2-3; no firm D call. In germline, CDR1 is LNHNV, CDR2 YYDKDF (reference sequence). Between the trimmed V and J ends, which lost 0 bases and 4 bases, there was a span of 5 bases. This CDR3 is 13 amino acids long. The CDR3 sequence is CATSRDPSDTQYF. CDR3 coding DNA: TGTGCCACCAGCAGAGATCCGTCAGATACGCAGTATTTT.

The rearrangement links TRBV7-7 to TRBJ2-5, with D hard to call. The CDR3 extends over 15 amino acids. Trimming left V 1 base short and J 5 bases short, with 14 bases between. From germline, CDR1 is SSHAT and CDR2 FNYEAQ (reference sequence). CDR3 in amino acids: CASSLVAQWTETQYF. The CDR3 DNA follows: TGTGCCAGCAGCTTAGTGGCACAGTGGACGGAGACCCAGTACTTC.

The CDR3 DNA reads TGTGCTAGTGGTTCTGGTGATACATATGGGGAGACCCAGTACTTC. Amino acid sequence: CASGSGDTYGETQYF. V is TRBV12-5 and J is TRBJ2-7; D gene uncertain. The DNA end is a closer match to TRBJ2-5, so the J assignment may be wrong. Looked up from germline, CDR1 is LGHNT and CDR2 is FRNRAP. This CDR3 region has 15 residues.

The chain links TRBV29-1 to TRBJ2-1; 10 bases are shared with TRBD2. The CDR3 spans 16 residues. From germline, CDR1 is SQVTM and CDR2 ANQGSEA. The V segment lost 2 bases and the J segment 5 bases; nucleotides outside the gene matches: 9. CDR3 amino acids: CSVELAGARVDNEQFF. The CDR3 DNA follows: TGCAGCGTTGAACTAGCGGGAGCTCGCGTGGACAATGAGCAGTTCTTC.

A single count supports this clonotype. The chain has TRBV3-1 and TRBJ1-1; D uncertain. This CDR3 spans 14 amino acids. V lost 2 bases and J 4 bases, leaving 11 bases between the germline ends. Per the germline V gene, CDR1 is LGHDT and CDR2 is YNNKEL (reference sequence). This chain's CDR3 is CASSQTTLTTEAFF. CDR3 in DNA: TGTGCCAGCAGCCAAACAACCTTGACCACTGAAGCTTTCTTT.

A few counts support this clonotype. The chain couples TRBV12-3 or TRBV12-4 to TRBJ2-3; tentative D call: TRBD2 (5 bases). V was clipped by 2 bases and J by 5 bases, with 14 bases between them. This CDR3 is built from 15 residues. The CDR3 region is CASSLKWGARDTQYF. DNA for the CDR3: TGTGCCAGCAGTTTAAAGTGGGGAGCGAGAGATACGCAGTATTTT.

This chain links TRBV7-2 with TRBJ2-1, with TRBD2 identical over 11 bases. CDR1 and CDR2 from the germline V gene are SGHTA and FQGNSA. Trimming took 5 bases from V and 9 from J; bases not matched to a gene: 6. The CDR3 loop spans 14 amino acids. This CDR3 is CASSVTSGVGEQFF. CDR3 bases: TGTGCCAGCAGCGTGACTAGCGGGGTTGGTGAGCAGTTCTTC. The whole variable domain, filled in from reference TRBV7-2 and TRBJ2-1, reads GAGVSQSPSNKVTEKGKDVELRCDPISGHTALYWYRQSLGQGLEFLIYFQGNSAPDKSGLPSDRFSAERTGGSVSTLTIQRTQQEDSAVYLCASSVTSGVGEQFFGPGTRLTVL.

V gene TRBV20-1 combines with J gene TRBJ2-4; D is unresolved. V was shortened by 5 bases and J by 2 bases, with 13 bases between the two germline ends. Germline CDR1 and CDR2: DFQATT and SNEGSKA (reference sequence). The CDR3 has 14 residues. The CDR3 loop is CSAPHLPPKNIQYF. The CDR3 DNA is TGCAGTGCTCCCCACCTGCCACCCAAAAACATTCAGTACTTC.

In DNA form, the CDR3 reads TGTGCCAGCAGCTTAGAAGGACCGCCCAATGAGCAGTTCTTC. Translation: CASSLEGPPNEQFF. The chain is built from TRBV11-2 and TRBJ2-1; D uncertain. The ends were cut back, 0 bases at V and 6 bases at J, with 9 bases in the middle. CDR1 is SGHAT, CDR2 FQNNGV, per germline. This CDR3 has 14 residues.

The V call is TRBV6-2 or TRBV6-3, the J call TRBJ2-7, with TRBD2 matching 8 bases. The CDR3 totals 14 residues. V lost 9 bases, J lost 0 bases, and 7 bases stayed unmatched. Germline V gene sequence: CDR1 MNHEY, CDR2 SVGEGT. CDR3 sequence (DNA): TGTGCCAGTAGGAGCGGGGGAAGCTCCTACGAGCAGTACTTC. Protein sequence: CASRSGGSSYEQYF.